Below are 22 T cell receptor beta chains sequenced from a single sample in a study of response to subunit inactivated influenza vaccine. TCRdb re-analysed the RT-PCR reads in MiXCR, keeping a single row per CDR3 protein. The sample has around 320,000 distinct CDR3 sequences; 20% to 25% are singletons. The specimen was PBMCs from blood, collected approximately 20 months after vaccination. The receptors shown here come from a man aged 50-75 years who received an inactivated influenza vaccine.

CDR3 residues: CASSVTSGGANEQFF. The CDR3, as DNA: TGTGCCAGCAGCGTAACTAGCGGGGGGGCCAACGAGCAGTTCTTC. This chain connects TRBV7-8 to TRBJ2-1, with 13 bases matching TRBD2. Germline V lookup: CDR1 SGHVS, CDR2 FQNEAQ. This CDR3 comprises 15 residues. Germline trimming cut 5 bases from V and 10 bases from J; bases unmatched to any gene: 8.

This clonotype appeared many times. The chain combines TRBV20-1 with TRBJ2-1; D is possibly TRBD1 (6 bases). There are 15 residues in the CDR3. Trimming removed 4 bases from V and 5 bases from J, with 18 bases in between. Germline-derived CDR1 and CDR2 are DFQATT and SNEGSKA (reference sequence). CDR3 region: CSATGWDTKDNEQFF. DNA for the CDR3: TGCAGTGCTACTGGATGGGACACCAAGGACAATGAGCAGTTCTTC.

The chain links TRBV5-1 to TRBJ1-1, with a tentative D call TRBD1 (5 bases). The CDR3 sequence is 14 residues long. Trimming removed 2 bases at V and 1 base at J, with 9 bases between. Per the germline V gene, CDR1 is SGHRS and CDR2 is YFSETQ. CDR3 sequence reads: CASSLLTANTEAFF. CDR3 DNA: TGCGCCAGCAGCTTACTGACAGCGAACACTGAAGCTTTCTTT.

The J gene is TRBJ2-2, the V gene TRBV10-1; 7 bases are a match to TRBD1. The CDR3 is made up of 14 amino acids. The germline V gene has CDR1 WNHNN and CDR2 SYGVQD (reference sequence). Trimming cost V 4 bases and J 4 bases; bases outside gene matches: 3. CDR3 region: CASSGYRGTGELFF. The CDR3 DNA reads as TGCGCCAGCAGTGGTTACAGGGGCACCGGGGAGCTGTTTTTT.

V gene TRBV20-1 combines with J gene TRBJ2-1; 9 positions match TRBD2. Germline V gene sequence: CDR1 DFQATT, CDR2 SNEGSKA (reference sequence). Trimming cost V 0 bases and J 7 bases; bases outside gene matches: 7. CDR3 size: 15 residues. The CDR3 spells CSARDRTSVRNEQFF. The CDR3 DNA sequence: TGCAGTGCTAGAGACCGGACTAGCGTTAGGAATGAGCAGTTCTTC.

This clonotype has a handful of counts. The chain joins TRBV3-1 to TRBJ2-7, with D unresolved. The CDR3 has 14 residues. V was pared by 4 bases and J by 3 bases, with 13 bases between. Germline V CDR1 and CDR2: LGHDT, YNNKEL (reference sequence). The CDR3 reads CASSRLAGDYEQYF. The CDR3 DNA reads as TGTGCCAGCAGCCGCCTGGCTGGGGACTACGAGCAGTACTTC.

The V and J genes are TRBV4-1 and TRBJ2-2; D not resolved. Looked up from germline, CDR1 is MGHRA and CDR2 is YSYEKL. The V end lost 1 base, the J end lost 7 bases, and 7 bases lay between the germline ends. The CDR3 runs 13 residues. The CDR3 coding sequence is TGCGCCAGCAGCCAAGTTCTTCTCGGGGAGCTGTTTTTT. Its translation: CASSQVLLGELFF.

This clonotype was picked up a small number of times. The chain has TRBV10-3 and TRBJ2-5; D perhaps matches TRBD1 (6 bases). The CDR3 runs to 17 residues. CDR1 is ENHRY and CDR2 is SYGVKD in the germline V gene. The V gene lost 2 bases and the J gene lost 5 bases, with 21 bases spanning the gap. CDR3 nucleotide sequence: TGTGCCATCAGTGAGCCGGTGAGGACAGCTGGCTTGGAGACCCAGTACTTC. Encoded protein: CAISEPVRTAGLETQYF.

The CDR3 DNA follows: TGTGCCAGCACCAAAGCGGGAGGGCCGTCTAACGAGCAGTACTTC. Translation: CASTKAGGPSNEQYF. This sequence joins TRBV6-1 and TRBJ2-7, with 10 bases matching TRBD2. The CDR3 runs to 15 residues. Germline V gives CDR1 MNHNS, CDR2 SASEGT. Trimming removed 7 bases from V and 5 bases from J; junction bases left unmatched: 11.

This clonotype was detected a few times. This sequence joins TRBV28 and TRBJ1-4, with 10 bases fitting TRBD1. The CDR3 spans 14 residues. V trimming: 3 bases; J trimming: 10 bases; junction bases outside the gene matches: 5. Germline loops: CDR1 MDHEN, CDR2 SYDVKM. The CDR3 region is CASSFRDRGGKLFF. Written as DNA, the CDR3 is TGTGCCAGCAGTTTTAGGGACAGGGGCGGAAAACTGTTTTTT.

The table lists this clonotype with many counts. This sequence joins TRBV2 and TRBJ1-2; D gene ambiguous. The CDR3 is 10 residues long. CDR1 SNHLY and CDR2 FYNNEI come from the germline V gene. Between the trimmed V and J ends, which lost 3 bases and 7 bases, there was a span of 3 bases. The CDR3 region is CASSESGYTF. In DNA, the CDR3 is TGTGCCAGCAGTGAGTCTGGCTACACCTTC.

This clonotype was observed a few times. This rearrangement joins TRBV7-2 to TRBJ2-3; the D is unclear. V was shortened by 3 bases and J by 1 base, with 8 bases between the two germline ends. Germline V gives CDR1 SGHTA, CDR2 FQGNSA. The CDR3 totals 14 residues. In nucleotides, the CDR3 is TGTGCCAGCAGCTTTGTAGTGGGCACAGATACGCAGTATTTT. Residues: CASSFVVGTDTQYF.

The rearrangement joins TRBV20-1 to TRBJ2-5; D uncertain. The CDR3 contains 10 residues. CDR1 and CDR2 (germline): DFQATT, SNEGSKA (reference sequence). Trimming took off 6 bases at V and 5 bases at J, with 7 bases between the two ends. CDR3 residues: CSAARETQYF. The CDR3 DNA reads TGCAGTGCCGCCAGGGAGACCCAGTACTTC.

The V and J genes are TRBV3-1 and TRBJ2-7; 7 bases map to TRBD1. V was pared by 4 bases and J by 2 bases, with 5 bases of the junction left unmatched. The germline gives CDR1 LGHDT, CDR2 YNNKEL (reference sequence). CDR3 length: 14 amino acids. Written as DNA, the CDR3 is TGTGCCAGCAGCCCATGGGACAGCCCCTACGAGCAGTACTTC. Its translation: CASSPWDSPYEQYF.

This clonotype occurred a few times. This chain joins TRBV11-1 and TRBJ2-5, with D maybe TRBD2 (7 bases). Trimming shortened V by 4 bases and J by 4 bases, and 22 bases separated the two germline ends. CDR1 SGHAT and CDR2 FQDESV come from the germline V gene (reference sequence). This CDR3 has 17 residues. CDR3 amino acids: CASSSLRGGEQVETQYF. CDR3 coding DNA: TGTGCCAGCAGCTCCCTCCGAGGGGGGGAACAAGTAGAGACCCAGTACTTC.

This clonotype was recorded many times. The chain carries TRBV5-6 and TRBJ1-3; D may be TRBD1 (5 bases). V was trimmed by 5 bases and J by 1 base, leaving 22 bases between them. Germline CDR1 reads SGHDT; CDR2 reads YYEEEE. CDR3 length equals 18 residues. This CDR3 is CASRFGIQGWGSGNTIYF. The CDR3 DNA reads TGTGCCAGCAGATTTGGGATCCAGGGATGGGGATCTGGAAACACCATATATTTT.

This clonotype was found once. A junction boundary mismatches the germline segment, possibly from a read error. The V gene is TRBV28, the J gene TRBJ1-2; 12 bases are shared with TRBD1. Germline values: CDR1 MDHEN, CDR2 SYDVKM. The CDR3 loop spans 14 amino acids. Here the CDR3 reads CAGRGQGAYYGYTF. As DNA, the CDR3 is TGTGCCGGCAGGGGACAGGGGGCCTACTATGGCTACACCTTC.

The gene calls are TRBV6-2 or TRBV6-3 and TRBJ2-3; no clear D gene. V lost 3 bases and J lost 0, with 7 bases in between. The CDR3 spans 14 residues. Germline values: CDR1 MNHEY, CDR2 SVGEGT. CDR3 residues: CASSYIESTDTQYF. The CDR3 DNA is TGTGCCAGCAGTTATATCGAGAGCACAGATACGCAGTATTTT.

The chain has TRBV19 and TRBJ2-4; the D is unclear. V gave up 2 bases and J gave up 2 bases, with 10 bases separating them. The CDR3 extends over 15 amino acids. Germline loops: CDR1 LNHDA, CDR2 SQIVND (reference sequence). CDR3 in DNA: TGTGCCAGTAGTATAACTGAAACCACCAAAAACATTCAGTACTTC. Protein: CASSITETTKNIQYF.

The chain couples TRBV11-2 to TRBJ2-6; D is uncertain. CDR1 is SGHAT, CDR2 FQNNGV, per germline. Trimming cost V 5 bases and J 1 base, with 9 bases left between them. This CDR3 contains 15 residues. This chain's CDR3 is CASSLRRSGANVLTF. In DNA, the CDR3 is TGTGCCAGCAGCCTACGGAGATCTGGGGCCAACGTCCTGACTTTC.

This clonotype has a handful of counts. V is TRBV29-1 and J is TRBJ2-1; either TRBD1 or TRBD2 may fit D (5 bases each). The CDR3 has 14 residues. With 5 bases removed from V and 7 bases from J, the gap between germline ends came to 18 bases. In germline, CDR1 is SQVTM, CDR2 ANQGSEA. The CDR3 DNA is TGCAGCGTTAAACTAACGGGGCGTAAGAATGAGCAGTTCTTC. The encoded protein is CSVKLTGRKNEQFF.

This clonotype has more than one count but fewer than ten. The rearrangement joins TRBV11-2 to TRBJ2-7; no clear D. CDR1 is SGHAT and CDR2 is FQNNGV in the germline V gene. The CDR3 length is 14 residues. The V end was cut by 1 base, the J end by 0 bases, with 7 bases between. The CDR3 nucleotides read TGTGCCAGCAGCTTAGTTTCCCTCTCCTACGAGCAGTACTTC. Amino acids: CASSLVSLSYEQYF.